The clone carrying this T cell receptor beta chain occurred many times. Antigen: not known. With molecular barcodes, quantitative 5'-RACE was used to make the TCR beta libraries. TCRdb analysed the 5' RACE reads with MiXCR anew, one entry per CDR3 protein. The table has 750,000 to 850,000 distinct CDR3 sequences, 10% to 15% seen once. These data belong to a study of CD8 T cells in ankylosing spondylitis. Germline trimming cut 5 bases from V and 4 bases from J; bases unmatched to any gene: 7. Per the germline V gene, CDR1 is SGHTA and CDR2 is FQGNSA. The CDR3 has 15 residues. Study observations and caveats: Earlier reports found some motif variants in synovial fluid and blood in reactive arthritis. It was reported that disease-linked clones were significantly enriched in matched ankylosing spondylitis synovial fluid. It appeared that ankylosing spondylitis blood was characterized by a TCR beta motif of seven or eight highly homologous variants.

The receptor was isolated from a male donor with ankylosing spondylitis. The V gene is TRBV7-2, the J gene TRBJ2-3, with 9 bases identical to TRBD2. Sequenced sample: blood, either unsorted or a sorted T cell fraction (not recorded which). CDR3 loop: CASSRTSVRADTQYF. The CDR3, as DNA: TGTGCCAGCAGCCGGACTAGCGTTAGAGCAGATACGCAGTATTTT. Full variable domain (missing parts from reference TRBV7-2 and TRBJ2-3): GAGVSQSPSNKVTEKGKDVELRCDPISGHTALYWYRQSLGQGLEFLIYFQGNSAPDKSGLPSDRFSAERTGGSVSTLTIQRTQQEDSAVYLCASSRTSVRADTQYFGPGTRLTVL.